This T cell receptor beta chain is from a study of Graves' ophthalmopathy and Graves' hyperthyroidism. Study as a whole: Peripheral blood sampling occurred at initial diagnosis, before any treatment.

Whole-study results and caveats: A classifier, a 13-signature model, separated ophthalmopathy from stable hyperthyroidism with approximately 88% sensitivity and approximately 81% specificity.

From RNA, the CDR3 regions of TCR beta chains were amplified and sequenced. HTBI primers were used in a first-round RT-PCR, which preceded a second-round multiplex PCR. TCRdb recomputed calls from the multiplex PCR reads with MiXCR, one row per CDR3 protein. The sample has 600,000 to 700,000 distinct CDR3 sequences, about 38% seen once. V lost 2 bases to trimming and J lost 8 bases, with 6 bases between them. Germline loops: CDR1 ENHRY, CDR2 SYGVKD. The CDR3 spans 12 residues. Regarding this clonotype: The target antigen is unknown.

A diagnosis was made from clinical symptoms together with serum thyroxine, TRAb, thyroid ultrasound and orbital computed tomography. This receptor was obtained from an adult man with Graves' ophthalmopathy. The chain carries TRBV10-3 and TRBJ2-2, with unresolved D. Material: peripheral blood. The CDR3 DNA is TGTGCCATCAGTGAGGATACAGGGGAGCTGTTTTTT. Its protein product is CAISEDTGELFF.